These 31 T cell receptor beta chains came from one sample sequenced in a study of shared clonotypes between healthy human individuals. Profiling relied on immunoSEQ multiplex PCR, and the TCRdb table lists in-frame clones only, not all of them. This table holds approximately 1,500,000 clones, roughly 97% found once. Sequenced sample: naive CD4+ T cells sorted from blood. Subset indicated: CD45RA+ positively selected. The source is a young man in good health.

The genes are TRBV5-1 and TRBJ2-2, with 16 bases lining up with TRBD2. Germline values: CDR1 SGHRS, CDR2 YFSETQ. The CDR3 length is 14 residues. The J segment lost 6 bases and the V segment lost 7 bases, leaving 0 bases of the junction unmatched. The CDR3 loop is CASGTSGRAGELFF. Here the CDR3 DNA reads TGCGCCAGCGGGACTAGCGGGAGGGCCGGGGAGCTGTTTTTT.

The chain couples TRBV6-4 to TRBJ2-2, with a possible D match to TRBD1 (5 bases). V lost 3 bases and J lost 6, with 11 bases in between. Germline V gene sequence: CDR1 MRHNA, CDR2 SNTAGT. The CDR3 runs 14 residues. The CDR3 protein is CASSDQGFPGELFF. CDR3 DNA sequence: TGTGCCAGCAGTGATCAGGGCTTCCCCGGGGAGCTGTTTTTT.

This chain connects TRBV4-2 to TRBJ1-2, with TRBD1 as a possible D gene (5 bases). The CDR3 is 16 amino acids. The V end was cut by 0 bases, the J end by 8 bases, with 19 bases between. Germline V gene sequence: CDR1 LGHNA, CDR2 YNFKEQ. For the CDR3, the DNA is TGTGCCAGCAGCCAAGATCACGGGGCCCGAAGCGGGGGCTACACCTTC. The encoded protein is CASSQDHGARSGGYTF.

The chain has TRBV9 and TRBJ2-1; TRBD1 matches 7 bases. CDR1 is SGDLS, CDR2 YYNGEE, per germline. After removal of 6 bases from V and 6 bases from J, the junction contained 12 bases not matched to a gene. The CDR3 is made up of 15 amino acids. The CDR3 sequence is CASTRTGGPSNEQFF. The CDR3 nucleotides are TGTGCCAGCACCCGGACAGGAGGACCGAGCAATGAGCAGTTCTTC.

CDR3 sequence: CASSPSGMNTEAFF. CDR3 DNA sequence: TGTGCCAGCAGCCCGAGCGGAATGAACACTGAAGCTTTCTTT. The rearrangement uses TRBV9 and TRBJ1-1; D uncertain. Trimming cost V 4 bases and J 0 bases, with 10 bases left between them. The germline V gene has CDR1 SGDLS and CDR2 YYNGEE. The CDR3 length is 14 residues.

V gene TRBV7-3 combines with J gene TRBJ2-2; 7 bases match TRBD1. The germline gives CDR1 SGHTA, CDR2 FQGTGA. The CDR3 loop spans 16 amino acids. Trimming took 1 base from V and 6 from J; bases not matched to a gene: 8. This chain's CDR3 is CASSLSRQGRAGELFF. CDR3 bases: TGTGCCAGCAGCTTAAGCCGACAGGGTCGGGCCGGGGAGCTGTTTTTT. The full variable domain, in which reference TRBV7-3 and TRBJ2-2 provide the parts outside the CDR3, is GAGVSQTPSNKVTEKGKYVELRCDPISGHTALYWYRQSLGQGPEFLIYFQGTGAADDSGLPNDRFFAVRPEGSVSTLKIQRTERGDSAVYLCASSLSRQGRAGELFFGEGSRLTVL.

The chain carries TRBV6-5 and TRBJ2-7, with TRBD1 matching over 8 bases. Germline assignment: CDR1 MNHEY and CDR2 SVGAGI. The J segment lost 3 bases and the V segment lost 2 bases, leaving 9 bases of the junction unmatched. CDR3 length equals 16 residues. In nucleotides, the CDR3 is TGTGCCAGCAGTTACGGGACCGCGGACAGGGACTACGAGCAGTACTTC. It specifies CASSYGTADRDYEQYF.

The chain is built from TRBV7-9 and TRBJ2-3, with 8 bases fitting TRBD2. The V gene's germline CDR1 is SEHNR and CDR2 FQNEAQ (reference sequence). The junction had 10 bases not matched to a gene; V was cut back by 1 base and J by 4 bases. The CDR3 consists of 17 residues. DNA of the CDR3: TGTGCCAGCAGCTTAGTCGGGAGCGGGAGAGGCGCAGATACGCAGTATTTT. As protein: CASSLVGSGRGADTQYF.

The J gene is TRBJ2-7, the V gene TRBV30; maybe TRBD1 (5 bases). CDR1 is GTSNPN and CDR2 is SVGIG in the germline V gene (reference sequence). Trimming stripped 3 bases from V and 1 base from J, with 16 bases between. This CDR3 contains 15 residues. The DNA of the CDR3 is TGTGCCTGGAGGGCTTTAGGGGAAGCTTCCTACGAGCAGTACTTC. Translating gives CAWRALGEASYEQYF.

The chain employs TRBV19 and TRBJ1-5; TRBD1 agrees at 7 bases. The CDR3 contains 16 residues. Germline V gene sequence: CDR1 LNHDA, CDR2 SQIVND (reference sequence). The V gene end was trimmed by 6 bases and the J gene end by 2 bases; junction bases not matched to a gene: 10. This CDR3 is CASRPQGMVGNQPQHF. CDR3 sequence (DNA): TGTGCCAGTAGACCACAGGGGATGGTGGGCAATCAGCCCCAGCATTTT.

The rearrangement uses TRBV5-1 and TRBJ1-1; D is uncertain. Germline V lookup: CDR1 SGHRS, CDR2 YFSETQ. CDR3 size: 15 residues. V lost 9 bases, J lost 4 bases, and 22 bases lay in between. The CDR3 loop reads CATKVAQAGGTEAFF. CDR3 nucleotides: TGCGCCACAAAAGTTGCCCAGGCGGGTGGCACTGAAGCTTTCTTT.

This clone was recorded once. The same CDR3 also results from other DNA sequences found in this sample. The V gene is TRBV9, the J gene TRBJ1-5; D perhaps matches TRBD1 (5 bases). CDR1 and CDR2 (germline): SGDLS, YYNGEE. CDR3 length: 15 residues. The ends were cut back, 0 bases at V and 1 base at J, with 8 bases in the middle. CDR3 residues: CASSVEGLSNQPQHF. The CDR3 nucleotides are TGTGCCAGCAGCGTAGAGGGGTTAAGCAATCAGCCCCAGCATTTT.

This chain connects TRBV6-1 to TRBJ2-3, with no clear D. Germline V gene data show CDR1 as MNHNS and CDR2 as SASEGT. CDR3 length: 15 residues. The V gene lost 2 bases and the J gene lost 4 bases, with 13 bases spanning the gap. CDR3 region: CASSEKWSYADTQYF. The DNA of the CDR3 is TGTGCCAGCAGTGAAAAGTGGAGCTACGCAGATACGCAGTATTTT.

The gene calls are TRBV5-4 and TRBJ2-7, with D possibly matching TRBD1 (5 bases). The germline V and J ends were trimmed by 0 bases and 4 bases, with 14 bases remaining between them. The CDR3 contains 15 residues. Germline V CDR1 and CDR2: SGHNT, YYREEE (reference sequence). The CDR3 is CASSLEGKSRYEQYF. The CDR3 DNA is TGTGCCAGCAGCTTGGAGGGGAAGAGCCGTTACGAGCAGTACTTC.

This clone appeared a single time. CDR3 bases: TGTGCCAGCAGTGCCCTGACAGGGACATTTGGCTACACCTTC. This codes for CASSALTGTFGYTF. The J gene is TRBJ1-2, the V gene TRBV6-1; 7 bases align to TRBD1. Germline CDR1 is MNHNS and CDR2 is SASEGT. Unmatched junction bases numbered 9, after V lost 4 bases and J lost 7 bases. CDR3 length: 14 amino acids.

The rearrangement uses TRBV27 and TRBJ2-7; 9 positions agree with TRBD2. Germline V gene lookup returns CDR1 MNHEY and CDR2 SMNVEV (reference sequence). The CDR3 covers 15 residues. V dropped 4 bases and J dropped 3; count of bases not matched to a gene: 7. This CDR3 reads CASSSLAGVLYEQYF. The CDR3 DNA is TGTGCCAGCAGTTCCTTAGCGGGAGTCCTCTACGAGCAGTACTTC.

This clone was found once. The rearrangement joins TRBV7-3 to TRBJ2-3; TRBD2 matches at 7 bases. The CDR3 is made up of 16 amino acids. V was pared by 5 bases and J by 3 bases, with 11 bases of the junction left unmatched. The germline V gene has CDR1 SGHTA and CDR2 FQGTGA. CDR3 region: CASSPGLGRETDTQYF. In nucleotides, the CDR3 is TGTGCCAGCAGCCCAGGGCTAGGGAGGGAAACAGATACGCAGTATTTT.

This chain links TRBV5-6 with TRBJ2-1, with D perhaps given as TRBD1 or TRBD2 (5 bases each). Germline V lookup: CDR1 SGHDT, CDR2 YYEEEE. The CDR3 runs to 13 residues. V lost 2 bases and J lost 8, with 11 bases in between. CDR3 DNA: TGTGCCAGCAGCTTATGGGGGTTCTATGAGCAGTTCTTC. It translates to CASSLWGFYEQFF.

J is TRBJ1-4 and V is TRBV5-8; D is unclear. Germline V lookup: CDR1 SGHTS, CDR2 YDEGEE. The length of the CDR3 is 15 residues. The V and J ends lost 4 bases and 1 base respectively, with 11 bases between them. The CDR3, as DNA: TGTGCCAGCAGCCAGCCGGTGGGAACTAATGAAAAACTGTTTTTT. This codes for CASSQPVGTNEKLFF.

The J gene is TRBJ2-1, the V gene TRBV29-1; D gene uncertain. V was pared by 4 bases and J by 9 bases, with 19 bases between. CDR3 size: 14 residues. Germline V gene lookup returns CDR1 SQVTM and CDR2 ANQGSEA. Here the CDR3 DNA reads TGCAGCGTTGTAGAGGTTTGGGGTACTACTGAGCAGTTCTTC. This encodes CSVVEVWGTTEQFF.

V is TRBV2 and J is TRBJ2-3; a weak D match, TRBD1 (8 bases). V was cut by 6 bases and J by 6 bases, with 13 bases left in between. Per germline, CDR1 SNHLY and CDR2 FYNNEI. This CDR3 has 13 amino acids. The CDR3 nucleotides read TGTGCCAGCAGCGGACAGGGAGGGGATACGCAGTATTTT. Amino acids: CASSGQGGDTQYF.

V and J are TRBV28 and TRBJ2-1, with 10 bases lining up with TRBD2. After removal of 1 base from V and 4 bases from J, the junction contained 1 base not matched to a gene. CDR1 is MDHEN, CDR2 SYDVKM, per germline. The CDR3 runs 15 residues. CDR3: CASSLFSGGYNEQFF. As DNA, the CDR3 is TGTGCCAGCAGTTTATTTAGCGGGGGGTACAATGAGCAGTTCTTC.

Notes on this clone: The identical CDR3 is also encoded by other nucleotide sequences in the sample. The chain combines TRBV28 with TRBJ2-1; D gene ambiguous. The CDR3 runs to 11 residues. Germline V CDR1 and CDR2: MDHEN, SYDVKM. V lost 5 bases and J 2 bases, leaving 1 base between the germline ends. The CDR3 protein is CASSPYNEQFF. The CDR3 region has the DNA TGTGCCAGCAGTCCCTACAATGAGCAGTTCTTC.

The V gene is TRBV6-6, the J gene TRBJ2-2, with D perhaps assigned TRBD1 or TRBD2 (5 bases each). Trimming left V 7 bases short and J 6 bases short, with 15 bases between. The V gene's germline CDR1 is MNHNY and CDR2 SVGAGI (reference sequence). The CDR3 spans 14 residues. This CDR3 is CASTTPRDAGELFF. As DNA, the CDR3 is TGTGCCAGCACCACCCCAAGGGACGCCGGGGAGCTGTTTTTT.

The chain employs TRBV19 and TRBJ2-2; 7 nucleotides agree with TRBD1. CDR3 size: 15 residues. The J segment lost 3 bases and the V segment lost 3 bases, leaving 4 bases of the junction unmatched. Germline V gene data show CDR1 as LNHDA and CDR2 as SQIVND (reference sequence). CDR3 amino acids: CASSIQTGHTGELFF. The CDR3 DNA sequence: TGTGCCAGTAGTATCCAGACAGGGCACACCGGGGAGCTGTTTTTT. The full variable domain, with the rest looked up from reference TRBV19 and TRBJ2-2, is DGGITQSPKYLFRKEGQNVTLSCEQNLNHDAMYWYRQDPGQGLRLIYYSQIVNDFQKGDIAEGYSVSREKKESFPLTVTSAQKNPTAFYLCASSIQTGHTGELFFGEGSRLTVL.

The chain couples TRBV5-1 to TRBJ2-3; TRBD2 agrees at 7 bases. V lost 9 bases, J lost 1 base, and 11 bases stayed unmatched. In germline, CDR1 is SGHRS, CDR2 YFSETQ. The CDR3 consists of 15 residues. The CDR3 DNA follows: TGCGCCACCCAAGACCTTCGGGAGGGCACAGATACGCAGTATTTT. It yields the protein CATQDLREGTDTQYF.

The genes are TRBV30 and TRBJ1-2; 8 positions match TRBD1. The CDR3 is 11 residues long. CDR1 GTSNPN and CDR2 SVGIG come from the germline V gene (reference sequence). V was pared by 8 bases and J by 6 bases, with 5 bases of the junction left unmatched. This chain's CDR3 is CARQGNDGYTF. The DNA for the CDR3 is TGTGCCCGACAGGGGAACGATGGCTACACCTTC.

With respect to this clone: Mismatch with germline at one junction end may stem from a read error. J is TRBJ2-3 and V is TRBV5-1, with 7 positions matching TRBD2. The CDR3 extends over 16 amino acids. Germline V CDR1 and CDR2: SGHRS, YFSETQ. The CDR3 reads CASTLVQRDSTDTQYF. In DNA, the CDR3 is TGCGCCAGCACCTTGGTCCAGCGGGATTCCACAGATACGCAGTATTTT.

CDR3 DNA: TGTGCCAGCAGCCAAGAAGTTGTCAGGGAAGCTTTCTTT. This codes for CASSQEVVREAFF. This chain connects TRBV14 to TRBJ1-1; unclear D gene. Germline-derived CDR1 and CDR2 are SGHDN and FVKESK. The V and J ends lost 0 bases and 8 bases respectively, with 10 bases between them. The CDR3 contains 13 residues.

The CDR3 DNA is TGTGCCAGCAGTGCAGAATATAGCAATCAGCCCCAGCATTTT. Translated, it gives CASSAEYSNQPQHF. The rearrangement links TRBV2 to TRBJ1-5; D gene uncertain. CDR1 SNHLY and CDR2 FYNNEI come from the germline V gene. The CDR3 is 14 amino acids. Trimming cost V 4 bases and J 0 bases, with 7 bases left between them.

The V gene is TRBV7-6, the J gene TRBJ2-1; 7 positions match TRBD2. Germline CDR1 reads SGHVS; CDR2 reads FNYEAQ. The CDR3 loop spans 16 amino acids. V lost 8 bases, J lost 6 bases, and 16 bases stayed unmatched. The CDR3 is CASSKRVGGRINEQFF. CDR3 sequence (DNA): TGTGCCAGCTCTAAAAGGGTGGGAGGGCGGATCAATGAGCAGTTCTTC.